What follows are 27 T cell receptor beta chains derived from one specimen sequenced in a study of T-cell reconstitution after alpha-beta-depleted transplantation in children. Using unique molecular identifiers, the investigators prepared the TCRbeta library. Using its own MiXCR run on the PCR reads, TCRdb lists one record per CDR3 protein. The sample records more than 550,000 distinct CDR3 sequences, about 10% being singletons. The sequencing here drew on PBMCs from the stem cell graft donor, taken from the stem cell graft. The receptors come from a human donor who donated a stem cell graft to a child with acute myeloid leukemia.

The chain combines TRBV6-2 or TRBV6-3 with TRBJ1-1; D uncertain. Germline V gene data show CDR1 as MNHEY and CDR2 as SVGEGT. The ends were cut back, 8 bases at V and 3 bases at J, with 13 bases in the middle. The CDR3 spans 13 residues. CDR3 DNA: TGTGCCAGCGGGAATTCTAAATACACTGAAGCTTTCTTT. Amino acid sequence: CASGNSKYTEAFF.

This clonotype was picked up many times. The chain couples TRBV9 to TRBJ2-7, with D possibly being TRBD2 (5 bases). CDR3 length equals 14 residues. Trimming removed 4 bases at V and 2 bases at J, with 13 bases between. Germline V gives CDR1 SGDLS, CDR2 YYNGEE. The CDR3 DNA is TGTGCCAGCAGCCGTGGTAGCGTCCCCTACGAGCAGTACTTC. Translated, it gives CASSRGSVPYEQYF.

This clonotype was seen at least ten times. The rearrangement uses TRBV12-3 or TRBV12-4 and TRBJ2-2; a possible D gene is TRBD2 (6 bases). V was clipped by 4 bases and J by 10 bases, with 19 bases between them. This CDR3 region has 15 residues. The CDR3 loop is CASSSLAAPREELFF. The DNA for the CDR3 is TGTGCCAGCAGTTCCTTAGCGGCTCCCCGGGAGGAGCTGTTTTTT.

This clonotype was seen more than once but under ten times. The CDR3 DNA is TGTGCCAGCAGTTTTCGGGCTACCAGCCAGACGCAAGAGACCCAGTACTTC. It codes for CASSFRATSQTQETQYF. This sequence joins TRBV27 and TRBJ2-5; D unresolved. Germline V gene data show CDR1 as MNHEY and CDR2 as SMNVEV (reference sequence). V shed 3 bases and J shed 2 bases, with 19 bases lying between them. CDR3 length equals 17 residues.

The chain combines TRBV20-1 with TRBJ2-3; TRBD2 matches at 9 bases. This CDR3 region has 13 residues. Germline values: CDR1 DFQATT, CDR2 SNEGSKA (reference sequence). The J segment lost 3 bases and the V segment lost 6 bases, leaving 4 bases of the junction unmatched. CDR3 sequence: CSAGLASTDTQYF. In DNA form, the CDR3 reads TGCAGTGCCGGACTAGCGAGTACAGATACGCAGTATTTT.

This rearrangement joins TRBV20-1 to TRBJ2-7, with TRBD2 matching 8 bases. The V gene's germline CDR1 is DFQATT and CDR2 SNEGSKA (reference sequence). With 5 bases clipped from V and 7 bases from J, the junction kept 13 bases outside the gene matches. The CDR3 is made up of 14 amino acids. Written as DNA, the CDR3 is TGCAGTGCTCCAGAGACTAGCGCCCCGCGGGAGCAGTACTTC. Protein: CSAPETSAPREQYF.

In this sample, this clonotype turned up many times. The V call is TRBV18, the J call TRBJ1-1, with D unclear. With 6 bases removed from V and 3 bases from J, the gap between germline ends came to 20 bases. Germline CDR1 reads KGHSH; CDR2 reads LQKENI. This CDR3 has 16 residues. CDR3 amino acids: CASSARGTGSDTEAFF. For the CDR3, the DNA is TGTGCCAGCTCGGCGCGGGGTACGGGGTCGGACACTGAAGCTTTCTTT.

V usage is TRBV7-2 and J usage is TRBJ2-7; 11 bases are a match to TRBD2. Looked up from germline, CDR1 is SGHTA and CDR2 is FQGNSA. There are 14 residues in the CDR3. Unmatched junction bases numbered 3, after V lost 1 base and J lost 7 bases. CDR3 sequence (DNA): TGTGCCAGCAGCTTAGGGACTAGCGGGCGAGAGCAGTACTTC. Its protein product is CASSLGTSGREQYF.

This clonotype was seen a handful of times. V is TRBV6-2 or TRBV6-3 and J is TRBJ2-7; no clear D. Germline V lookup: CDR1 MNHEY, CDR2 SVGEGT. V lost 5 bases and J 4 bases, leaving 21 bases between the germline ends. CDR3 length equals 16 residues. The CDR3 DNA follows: TGTGCCAGCAGTAACCCTCGACAAGGCGGCGGATACGAGCAGTACTTC. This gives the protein CASSNPRQGGGYEQYF.

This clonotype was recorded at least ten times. The CDR3: CSARHGRPYNEQFF. Here the CDR3 DNA reads TGCAGTGCTAGACACGGGAGACCCTACAATGAGCAGTTCTTC. This rearrangement joins TRBV20-1 to TRBJ2-1, with a possible D match to TRBD2 (6 bases). The CDR3 has 14 residues. Trimming took 2 bases from V and 2 from J, leaving 10 bases between them. In germline, CDR1 is DFQATT, CDR2 SNEGSKA (reference sequence).

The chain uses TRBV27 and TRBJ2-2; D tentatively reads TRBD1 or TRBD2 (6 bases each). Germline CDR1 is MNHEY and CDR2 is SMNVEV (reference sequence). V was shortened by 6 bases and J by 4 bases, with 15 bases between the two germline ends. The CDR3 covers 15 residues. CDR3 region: CASSSGAGLTGELFF. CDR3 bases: TGTGCCAGCAGCTCGGGGGCGGGACTCACCGGGGAGCTGTTTTTT.

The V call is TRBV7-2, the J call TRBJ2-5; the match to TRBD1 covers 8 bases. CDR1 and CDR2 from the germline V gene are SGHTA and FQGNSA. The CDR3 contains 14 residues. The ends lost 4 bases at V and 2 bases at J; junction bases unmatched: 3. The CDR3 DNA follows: TGTGCCAGCAGCTCGACAGGGGCTCAAGAGACCCAGTACTTC. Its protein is CASSSTGAQETQYF.

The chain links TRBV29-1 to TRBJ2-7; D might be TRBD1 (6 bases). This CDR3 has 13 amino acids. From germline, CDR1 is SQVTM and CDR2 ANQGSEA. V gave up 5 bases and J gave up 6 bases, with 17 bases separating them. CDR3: CSVKTGPLSEQYF. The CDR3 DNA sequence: TGCAGCGTTAAGACAGGACCACTGTCCGAGCAGTACTTC.

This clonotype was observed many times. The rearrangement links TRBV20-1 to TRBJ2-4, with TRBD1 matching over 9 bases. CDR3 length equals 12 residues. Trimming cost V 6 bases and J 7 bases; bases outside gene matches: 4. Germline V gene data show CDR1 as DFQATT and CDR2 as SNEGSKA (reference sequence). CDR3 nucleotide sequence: TGCAGTGCCACAGGGGGCGCGAACATTCAGTACTTC. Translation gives CSATGGANIQYF.

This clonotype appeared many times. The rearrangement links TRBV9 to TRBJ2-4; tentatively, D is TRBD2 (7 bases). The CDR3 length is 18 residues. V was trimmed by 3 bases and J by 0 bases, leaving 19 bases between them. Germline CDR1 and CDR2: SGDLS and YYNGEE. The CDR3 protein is CASSAGEGGLLAKNIQYF. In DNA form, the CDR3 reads TGTGCCAGCAGCGCGGGGGAGGGGGGGCTACTAGCCAAAAACATTCAGTACTTC.

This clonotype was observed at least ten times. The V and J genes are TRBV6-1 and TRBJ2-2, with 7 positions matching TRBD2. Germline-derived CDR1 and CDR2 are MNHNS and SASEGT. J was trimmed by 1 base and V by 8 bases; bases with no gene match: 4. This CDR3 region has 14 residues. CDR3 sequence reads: CASWREQNTGELFF. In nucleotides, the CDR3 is TGTGCCAGCTGGCGGGAGCAGAACACCGGGGAGCTGTTTTTT.

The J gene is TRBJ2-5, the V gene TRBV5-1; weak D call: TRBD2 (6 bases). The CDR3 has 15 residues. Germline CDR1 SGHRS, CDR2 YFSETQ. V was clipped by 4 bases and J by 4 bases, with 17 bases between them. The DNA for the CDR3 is TGCGCCAGCAGCCTAATAACCGGGACTCCAGAGACCCAGTACTTC. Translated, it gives CASSLITGTPETQYF.

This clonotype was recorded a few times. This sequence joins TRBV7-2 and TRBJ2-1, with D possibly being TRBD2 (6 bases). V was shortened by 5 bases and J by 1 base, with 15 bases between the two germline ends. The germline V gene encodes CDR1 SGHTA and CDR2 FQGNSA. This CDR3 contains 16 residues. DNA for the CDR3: TGTGCCAGCAGCGACGGGTCGGGAGTGTCCTACAATGAGCAGTTCTTC. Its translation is CASSDGSGVSYNEQFF.

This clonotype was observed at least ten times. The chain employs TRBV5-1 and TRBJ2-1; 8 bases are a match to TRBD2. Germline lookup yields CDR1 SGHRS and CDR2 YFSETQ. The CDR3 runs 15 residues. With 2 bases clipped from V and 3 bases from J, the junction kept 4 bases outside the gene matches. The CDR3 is CASSFAGGFYNEQFF. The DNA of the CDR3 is TGCGCCAGCAGCTTCGCGGGAGGATTCTACAATGAGCAGTTCTTC.

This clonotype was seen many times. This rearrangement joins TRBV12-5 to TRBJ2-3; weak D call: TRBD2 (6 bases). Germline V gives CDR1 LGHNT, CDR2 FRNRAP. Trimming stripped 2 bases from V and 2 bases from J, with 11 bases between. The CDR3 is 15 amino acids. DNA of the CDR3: TGTGCTAGTGGTTTGAGTAGCGGAGTCACAGATACGCAGTATTTT. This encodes CASGLSSGVTDTQYF.

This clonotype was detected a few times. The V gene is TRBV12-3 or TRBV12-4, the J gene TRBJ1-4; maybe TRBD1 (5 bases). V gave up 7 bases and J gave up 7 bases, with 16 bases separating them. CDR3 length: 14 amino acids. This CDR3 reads CASTDQGGGEKLFF. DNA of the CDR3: TGTGCCAGCACCGACCAGGGAGGAGGTGAAAAACTGTTTTTT.

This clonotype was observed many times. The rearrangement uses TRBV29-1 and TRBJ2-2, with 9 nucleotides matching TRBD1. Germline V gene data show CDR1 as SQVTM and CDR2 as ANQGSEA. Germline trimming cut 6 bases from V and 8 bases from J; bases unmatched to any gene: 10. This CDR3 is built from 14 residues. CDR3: CSVGTGLFPGELFF. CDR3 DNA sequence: TGCAGCGTCGGGACAGGGCTTTTTCCGGGGGAGCTGTTTTTT.

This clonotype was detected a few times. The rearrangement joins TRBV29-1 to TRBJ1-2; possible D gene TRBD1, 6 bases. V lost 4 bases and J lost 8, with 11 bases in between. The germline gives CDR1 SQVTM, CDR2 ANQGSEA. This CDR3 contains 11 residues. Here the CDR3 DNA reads TGCAGCGTTGCGGGGGGGCAAGGCTACACCTTC. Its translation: CSVAGGQGYTF.

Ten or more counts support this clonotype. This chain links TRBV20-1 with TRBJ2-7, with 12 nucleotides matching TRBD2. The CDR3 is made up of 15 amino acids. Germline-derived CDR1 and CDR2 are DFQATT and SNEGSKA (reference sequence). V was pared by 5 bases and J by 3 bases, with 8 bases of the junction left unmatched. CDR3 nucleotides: TGCAGTGCTGGGGGGGTGACTAGCGGGAGCTACGAGCAGTACTTC. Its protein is CSAGGVTSGSYEQYF.

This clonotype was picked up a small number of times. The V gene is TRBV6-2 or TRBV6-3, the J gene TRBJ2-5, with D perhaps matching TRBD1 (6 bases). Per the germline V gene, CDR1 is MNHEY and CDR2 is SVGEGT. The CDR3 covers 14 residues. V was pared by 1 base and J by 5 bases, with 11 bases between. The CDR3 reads CASSYYRVGETQYF. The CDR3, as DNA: TGTGCCAGCAGTTACTACAGGGTAGGGGAGACCCAGTACTTC.

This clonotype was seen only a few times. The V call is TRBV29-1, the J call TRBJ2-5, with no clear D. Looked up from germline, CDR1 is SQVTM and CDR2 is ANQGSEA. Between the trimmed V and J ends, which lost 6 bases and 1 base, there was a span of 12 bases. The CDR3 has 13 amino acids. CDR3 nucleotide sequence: TGCAGCGTGGGGTCAGCGCTCCAAGAGACCCAGTACTTC. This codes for CSVGSALQETQYF.

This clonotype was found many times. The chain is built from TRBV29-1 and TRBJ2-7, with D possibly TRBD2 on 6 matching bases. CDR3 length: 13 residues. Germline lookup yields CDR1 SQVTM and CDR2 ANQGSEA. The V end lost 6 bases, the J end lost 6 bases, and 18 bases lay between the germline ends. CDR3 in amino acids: CSVPGLRSGEQYF. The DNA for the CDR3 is TGCAGCGTCCCGGGACTCCGATCTGGCGAGCAGTACTTC.